The 32 T cell receptor beta chains reported below all come from one sample, sequenced in a study of vaccination and CD4 T cells after COVID-19 (dated by TCRdb to between 2021 and 2024). Receptor amplification or capture employed PCR. Data came from an Illumina iSeq 100. TCR sequencing of DNA from cultured CD4+ T cells used the Oncomine TCR Beta short-read assay at the Johns Hopkins FTIC core. Using fastp at Q25 and MiXCR, TCRdb reprocessed the public reads and kept productive beta chains. For every CDR3 protein sequence, its rows merge into one entry that carries the most common genes and DNA. The sample records over 10,000 distinct CDR3 sequences, approximately 49% of which are singletons. The top ten constitute about 31% of the sample. No cognate antigen is known for these TCRs. Per the publication, the treatment or condition label means: 10-day PBMC culture with coronavirus spike peptide pools or control peptides (ViraFEST assay).

The specimen sequenced was CD4+ T cells from blood, cultured in vitro. Every receptor here comes from a human donor who had recovered from COVID-19.

The gene calls are TRBV5-1 and TRBJ1-2; a weak D match, TRBD1 (6 bases). This CDR3 region has 15 residues. The V end lost 4 bases, the J end lost 2 bases, and 15 bases lay between the germline ends. Germline CDR1 is SGHRS and CDR2 is YFSETQ. The CDR3 DNA sequence: TGCGCCAGCAGCCCCCCCTCAGGGGACAACTATGGCTACACCTTC. Protein: CASSPPSGDNYGYTF.

The V call is TRBV28, the J call TRBJ2-5; D not resolved. With 1 base removed from V and 0 bases from J, the gap between germline ends came to 18 bases. The CDR3 covers 18 residues. Germline CDR1 MDHEN, CDR2 SYDVKM. Here the CDR3 DNA reads TGTGCCAGCAGTTTATACCCTTCTCTGCGGACCAACCAAGAGACCCAGTACTTC. Translation: CASSLYPSLRTNQETQYF.

The V and J genes are TRBV28 and TRBJ1-2; D might be TRBD1 (5 bases). This CDR3 is 13 amino acids long. Between the trimmed V and J ends, which lost 6 bases and 4 bases, there was a span of 12 bases. Looked up from germline, CDR1 is MDHEN and CDR2 is SYDVKM. CDR3 coding DNA: TGTGCCAGCAGGGGGGAGGCCTCCTATGGCTACACCTTC. Translating gives CASRGEASYGYTF.

The rearrangement links TRBV6-5 to TRBJ1-3; 7 bases are shared with TRBD1. CDR1 MNHEY and CDR2 SVGAGI come from the germline V gene. This CDR3 comprises 15 residues. Trimming removed 4 bases from V and 3 bases from J; junction bases left unmatched: 6. CDR3 region: CASSSHRGDGNTIYF. In nucleotides, the CDR3 is TGTGCCAGCAGTTCCCACAGGGGAGATGGAAACACCATATATTTT.

The rearrangement uses TRBV11-3 and TRBJ1-1, with 8 nucleotides matching TRBD1. J was trimmed by 4 bases and V by 5 bases; bases with no gene match: 6. The CDR3 spans 14 residues. The germline CDR1 and CDR2 sequences are SGHNT and YENEEA. This chain's CDR3 is CASSPPGGLTEAFF. The CDR3 DNA sequence: TGTGCCAGCAGCCCCCCAGGGGGCCTCACTGAAGCTTTCTTT.

This clonotype was detected a few times. The gene calls are TRBV7-2 and TRBJ1-1, with D unclear. Trimming took off 1 base at V and 5 bases at J, with 8 bases between the two ends. Germline V gene data show CDR1 as SGHTA and CDR2 as FQGNSA. CDR3 length: 13 amino acids. CDR3 bases: TGTGCCAGCAGCTTAGATGGGAGGACTGAAGCTTTCTTT. Protein: CASSLDGRTEAFF.

The V and J genes are TRBV21-1 and TRBJ2-7; no check of the table's D call, TRBD2, against the DNA was made. TRBV21-1 constitutes a pseudogene. The CDR3 sequence is 13 residues long. The DNA of the CDR3 is TGTGCCAGCAGCAAACACAGGGAGGGCGAGCAGTACTTC. Encoded protein: CASSKHREGEQYF.

This clonotype showed up just a few times. CDR3 amino acids: CASSPMVREGEAFF. The CDR3 bases are TGTGCCAGTAGTCCTATGGTTCGAGAAGGTGAAGCTTTCTTT. The rearrangement links TRBV19 to TRBJ1-1; no definite D call. The germline CDR1 and CDR2 sequences are LNHDA and SQIVND (reference sequence). The CDR3 has 14 residues. The V end was cut by 5 bases, the J end by 7 bases, with 17 bases between.

The chain uses TRBV7-9 and TRBJ2-2, with D unclear. CDR1 and CDR2 (germline): SEHNR, FQNEAQ (reference sequence). There are 14 residues in the CDR3. V was clipped by 6 bases and J by 3 bases, with 11 bases between them. The CDR3 DNA is TGTGCCAGCAGGCGGAACCGGGACACCGGGGAGCTGTTTTTT. Translated, it gives CASRRNRDTGELFF.

This clonotype was detected only a few times. J is TRBJ2-7 and V is TRBV27, with a tentative D call TRBD1 (5 bases). V lost 11 bases and J lost 6, with 8 bases in between. This CDR3 region has 9 residues. CDR1 and CDR2 from the germline V gene are MNHEY and SMNVEV (reference sequence). The CDR3 loop reads CAAQGEQYF. DNA of the CDR3: TGTGCCGCTCAGGGCGAGCAGTACTTC.

The chain employs TRBV20-1 and TRBJ1-4; TRBD1 matches 10 bases. J gave up 8 bases and V 0 bases, and 9 bases lay outside the gene matches. CDR3 length equals 16 residues. Per the germline V gene, CDR1 is DFQATT and CDR2 is SNEGSKA (reference sequence). The CDR3 loop reads CSARDFRDRGYEKLFF. CDR3 in DNA: TGCAGTGCTAGAGATTTCCGGGACAGGGGTTACGAAAAACTGTTTTTT.

This clonotype appeared a few times. The genes are TRBV24-1 and TRBJ1-1; TRBD1 matches 8 bases. The CDR3 loop spans 17 amino acids. The germline V gene encodes CDR1 KGHDR and CDR2 SFDVKD. V lost 4 bases to trimming and J lost 1 base; unmatched junction nucleotides: 10. Written as DNA, the CDR3 is TGTGCCACCAGTGAGGTAGAGGGGACAGGAGAGAACACTGAAGCTTTCTTT. Protein sequence: CATSEVEGTGENTEAFF.

This clonotype was observed a few times. The rearrangement uses TRBV6-2 or TRBV6-3 and TRBJ2-2, with D hard to call. Trimming shortened V by 7 bases and J by 0 bases, and 6 bases separated the two germline ends. The CDR3 length is 13 residues. Germline lookup yields CDR1 MNHEY and CDR2 SVGEGT. The CDR3 sequence: CASNSANTGELFF. DNA for the CDR3: TGTGCCAGCAACAGCGCGAACACCGGGGAGCTGTTTTTT.

CDR3 loop: CASSSPGQGRTGELFF. The DNA for the CDR3 is TGTGCCAGTAGTTCACCGGGACAGGGACGCACCGGGGAGCTGTTTTTT. V usage is TRBV19 and J usage is TRBJ2-2, with 9 bases fitting TRBD1. The CDR3 runs to 16 residues. Germline V lookup: CDR1 LNHDA, CDR2 SQIVND (reference sequence). J was trimmed by 4 bases and V by 5 bases; bases with no gene match: 8.

This clonotype was recorded a few times. The junction and the germline gene differ at one end; a read error may be behind it. The genes are TRBV11-3 and TRBJ1-2, with unresolved D. Germline V gives CDR1 SGHNT, CDR2 YENEEA. The CDR3 is made up of 14 amino acids. The chain's CDR3 is CASSLEEGSYGYTF. The CDR3 DNA reads TGTGCCAGCAGCCTAGAGGAAGGGTCCTATGGCTACACCTTC.

J is TRBJ1-5 and V is TRBV7-8; D possibly corresponds to TRBD1 (5 bases). This CDR3 region has 13 residues. CDR1 and CDR2 from the germline V gene are SGHVS and FQNEAQ. V lost 5 bases to trimming and J lost 8 bases, with 13 bases between them. The CDR3 DNA reads as TGTGCCAGCAGCCCTTTGCCCAGGGAGCCCCAGCATTTT. This codes for CASSPLPREPQHF.

This clonotype came up a few times. The chain has TRBV29-1 and TRBJ2-2, with D uncertain. Germline CDR1 is SQVTM and CDR2 is ANQGSEA. This CDR3 has 13 amino acids. Trimming took 4 bases from V and 1 from J, leaving 7 bases between them. CDR3 DNA: TGCAGCGTTGCGCAGATGAACACCGGGGAGCTGTTTTTT. Translating gives CSVAQMNTGELFF.

This rearrangement joins TRBV5-1 to TRBJ1-1, with D hard to call. V shed 0 bases and J shed 3 bases, with 9 bases lying between them. Per the germline V gene, CDR1 is SGHRS and CDR2 is YFSETQ. The CDR3 sequence is 14 residues long. The CDR3 reads CASSLASRDTEAFF. CDR3 nucleotide sequence: TGCGCCAGCAGCTTGGCCTCGAGGGACACTGAAGCTTTCTTT.

V and J are TRBV7-2 and TRBJ1-2, with D maybe TRBD1 (5 bases). Deletions cut 3 bases from V and 6 bases from J, with 14 bases between. The CDR3 runs to 14 residues. The V gene's germline CDR1 is SGHTA and CDR2 FQGNSA. This CDR3 reads CASSFRDGLDGYTF. CDR3 DNA: TGTGCCAGCAGCTTCCGGGACGGCCTAGATGGCTACACCTTC.

This clonotype was observed a few times. V gene TRBV19 combines with J gene TRBJ2-5; 7 bases align to TRBD1. The junction had 9 bases not matched to a gene; V was cut back by 6 bases and J by 5 bases. Germline CDR1 reads LNHDA; CDR2 reads SQIVND (reference sequence). The CDR3 covers 14 residues. CDR3 nucleotides: TGTGCCAGTAGCCCGACAGGGATAAGGGAGACCCAGTACTTC. Translating gives CASSPTGIRETQYF.

CDR3 coding DNA: TGTGCCAGCACCCTTCTAAGACAGGGTCGATCACCCCTCCACTTT. This encodes CASTLLRQGRSPLHF. J is TRBJ1-6 and V is TRBV6-1, with 7 bases fitting TRBD1. The CDR3 sequence is 15 residues long. Trimming cost V 7 bases and J 10 bases; bases outside gene matches: 13. Germline values: CDR1 MNHNS, CDR2 SASEGT.

This clonotype was counted between two and nine times. The chain uses TRBV20-1 and TRBJ1-1, with a possible D match to TRBD1 (5 bases). CDR3 length equals 12 residues. V was shortened by 6 bases and J by 3 bases, with 11 bases between the two germline ends. CDR1 is DFQATT and CDR2 is SNEGSKA in the germline V gene (reference sequence). The CDR3 DNA reads TGCAGTGCCCAGGGACCGGACACTGAAGCTTTCTTT. Amino acids: CSAQGPDTEAFF.

This clonotype was observed a few times. V and J are TRBV7-9 and TRBJ1-2; D is uncertain. V was clipped by 5 bases and J by 4 bases, with 8 bases between them. The V gene's germline CDR1 is SEHNR and CDR2 FQNEAQ (reference sequence). The CDR3 consists of 12 residues. In DNA, the CDR3 is TGTGCCAGCAGCCCCATGAGCTATGGCTACACCTTC. Translated, it gives CASSPMSYGYTF.

The rearrangement uses TRBV10-3 and TRBJ2-3, with a tentative D call TRBD2 (5 bases). Germline CDR1 and CDR2: ENHRY and SYGVKD. This CDR3 has 17 residues. V was clipped by 2 bases and J by 0 bases, with 15 bases between them. The CDR3 loop is CAISEPSGILSTDTQYF. For the CDR3, the DNA is TGTGCCATCAGTGAGCCGTCCGGGATCTTAAGCACAGATACGCAGTATTTT.

The rearrangement uses TRBV7-6 and TRBJ1-6; D is undetermined. The CDR3 is 14 residues long. Trimming removed 1 base at V and 2 bases at J, with 3 bases between. Per germline, CDR1 SGHVS and CDR2 FNYEAQ. As DNA, the CDR3 is TGTGCCAGCAGCTTAGATGCCTATAATTCACCCCTCCACTTT. This sequence encodes CASSLDAYNSPLHF.

The chain is built from TRBV5-3 and TRBJ1-1; tentative D call: TRBD1 (6 bases). TRBV5-3 is an open reading frame whose function is uncertain. V shed 2 bases and J shed 3 bases, with 11 bases lying between them. The CDR3 covers 14 residues. CDR3 DNA: TGTGCCAGAAGCTTCATGGGGGCGGACACTGAAGCTTTCTTT. This codes for CARSFMGADTEAFF.

The rearrangement links TRBV4-1 to TRBJ1-1; D gene ambiguous. Trimming removed 4 bases from V and 1 base from J, with 13 bases in between. Germline CDR1 is MGHRA and CDR2 is YSYEKL. This CDR3 contains 15 residues. The CDR3 spells CASSLAGSTNTEAFF. The CDR3 nucleotides are TGCGCCAGCAGCCTTGCGGGGAGTACGAACACTGAAGCTTTCTTT.

This clonotype was counted between two and nine times. The chain couples TRBV20-1 to TRBJ2-5; 12 nucleotides align to TRBD2. CDR3 size: 15 residues. The trim removed 3 bases at V and 5 bases at J, leaving 7 bases unmatched. CDR1 DFQATT and CDR2 SNEGSKA come from the germline V gene (reference sequence). The DNA of the CDR3 is TGCAGTGCTAGTGAGCCTAGCGGGGGGGAGGAGACCCAGTACTTC. Its translation: CSASEPSGGEETQYF.

This clonotype has more than one count but fewer than ten. The chain has TRBV7-6 and TRBJ1-4; D might be TRBD1 (5 bases). The germline V gene encodes CDR1 SGHVS and CDR2 FNYEAQ. The V end lost 5 bases, the J end lost 4 bases, and 11 bases lay between the germline ends. This CDR3 has 14 residues. CDR3 region: CASSPGPLNEKLFF. The CDR3 nucleotides read TGTGCCAGCAGCCCGGGACCGCTTAATGAAAAACTGTTTTTT.

This clonotype came up a few times. This CDR3 is CASTPGQGTSKDTGELFF. DNA for the CDR3: TGTGCCAGCACCCCGGGACAGGGGACCTCTAAGGACACCGGGGAGCTGTTTTTT. The rearrangement uses TRBV21-1 and TRBJ2-2; the DNA was not compared with TRBD1, the D call given in the table. TRBV21-1 is listed as a pseudogene. This CDR3 is 18 amino acids long.

This chain links TRBV20-1 with TRBJ2-5; TRBD2 matches at 8 bases. CDR3 length: 14 residues. Germline trimming cut 3 bases from V and 2 bases from J; bases unmatched to any gene: 5. The germline V gene has CDR1 DFQATT and CDR2 SNEGSKA (reference sequence). The CDR3 reads CSARLAGLQETQYF. The CDR3 DNA follows: TGCAGTGCTAGGTTAGCGGGGTTACAAGAGACCCAGTACTTC.

The table lists this clonotype with a few counts. This chain connects TRBV19 to TRBJ1-1; the D gene is possibly TRBD1 (5 bases). V lost 7 bases, J lost 1 base, and 19 bases lay in between. CDR3 length equals 16 residues. The germline gives CDR1 LNHDA, CDR2 SQIVND (reference sequence). This CDR3 reads CASTVRGSLTNTEAFF. The CDR3 DNA is TGTGCCAGTACTGTCCGGGGGAGTCTAACGAACACTGAAGCTTTCTTT. The whole variable domain, filled in from reference TRBV19 and TRBJ1-1, reads DGGITQSPKYLFRKEGQNVTLSCEQNLNHDAMYWYRQDPGQGLRLIYYSQIVNDFQKGDIAEGYSVSREKKESFPLTVTSAQKNPTAFYLCASTVRGSLTNTEAFFGQGTRLTVV.